The T cell receptor beta chain under discussion was sequenced for a study of human T cells and chemical hapten exposure. Study as a whole: Per-sample TCR yields varied mainly from small pooled library volume differences. Findings of the study overall: Expanded TCRs clustered into significantly more large CDR3 similarity groups than controls, the analysis revealed.

TCRdb independently ran MiXCR on the RACE reads; one entry per CDR3 protein. The table has over 100,000 distinct CDR3 sequences, roughly a tenth seen once. This clonotype was detected ten times or more. The antigen is undetermined. Time point reported: patch test 2, 6 weeks after DPC sensitization. Treatment indicated: therapeutic diphenylcyclopropenone sensitization with weekly scalp DPC. Per the germline V gene, CDR1 is GTSNPN and CDR2 is SVGIG (reference sequence). The ends were cut back, 2 bases at V and 7 bases at J, with 14 bases in the middle. The CDR3 is 13 amino acids. The sample here was whole blood, taken in connection with sensitization to the hapten diphenylcyclopropenone (DPC). This clonotype was sampled from a woman aged 40 to 50 with alopecia areata. Some clones in this sample may be carry-over from other donors' samples. The genes are TRBV30 and TRBJ2-5; perhaps D is TRBD1 or TRBD2 (5 bases each). CDR3 protein: CAWSRGTQGTQYF. For the CDR3, the DNA is TGTGCCTGGAGTAGAGGGACCCAGGGGACCCAGTACTTC.